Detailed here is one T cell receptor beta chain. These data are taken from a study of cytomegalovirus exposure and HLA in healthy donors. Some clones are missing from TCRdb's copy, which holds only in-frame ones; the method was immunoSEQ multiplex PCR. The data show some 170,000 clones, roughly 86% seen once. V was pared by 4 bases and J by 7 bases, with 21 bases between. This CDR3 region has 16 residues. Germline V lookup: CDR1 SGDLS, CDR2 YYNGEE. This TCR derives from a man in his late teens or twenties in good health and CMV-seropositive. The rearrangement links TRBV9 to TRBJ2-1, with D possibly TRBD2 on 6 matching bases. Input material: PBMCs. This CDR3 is CASSPPTSKRWNEQFF. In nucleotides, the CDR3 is TGTGCCAGCAGCCCACCCACTAGCAAAAGGTGGAATGAGCAGTTCTTC.